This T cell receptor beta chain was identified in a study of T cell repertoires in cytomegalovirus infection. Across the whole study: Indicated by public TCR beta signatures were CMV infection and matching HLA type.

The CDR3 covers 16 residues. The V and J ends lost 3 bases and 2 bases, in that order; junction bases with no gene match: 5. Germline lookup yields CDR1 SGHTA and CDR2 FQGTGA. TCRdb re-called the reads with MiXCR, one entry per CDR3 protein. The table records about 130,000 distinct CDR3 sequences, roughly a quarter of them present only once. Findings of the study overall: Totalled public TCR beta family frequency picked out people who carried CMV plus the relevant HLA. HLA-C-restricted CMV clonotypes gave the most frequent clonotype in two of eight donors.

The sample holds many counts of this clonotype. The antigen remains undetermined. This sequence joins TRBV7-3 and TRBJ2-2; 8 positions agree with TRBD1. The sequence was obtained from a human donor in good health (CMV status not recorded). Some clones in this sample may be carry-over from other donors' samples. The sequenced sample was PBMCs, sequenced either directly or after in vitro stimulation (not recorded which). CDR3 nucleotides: TGTGCCAGCAGCTTCGGGCAGGGGGCCAACACCGGGGAGCTGTTTTTT. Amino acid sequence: CASSFGQGANTGELFF.